This T cell receptor (beta chain) was documented in a study of a mutant IDH1 vaccine in newly diagnosed glioma. Study details: Treated patients, 62.5% male and about 38% female, averaged about 40 years of age. Overall study results and limits: There seemed to be no relation between pseudoprogression and changes in top peripheral T cell clonotypes.

On this clone: Its target is not known.

Here immunoSEQ multiplex PCR was the method, and the copy in TCRdb shows in-frame clones only, minus some. This sample has 40,000 to 45,000 clones, with roughly 79% found just once. Trimming removed 5 bases from V and 3 bases from J, with 19 bases in between. Germline V CDR1 and CDR2: SGHAT, FQNNGV. The CDR3 contains 16 residues. Time point defined: week 35, safety follow-up. It was 300 ug of mutant IDH1 20-mer peptide that made up each vaccine dose, given with topical imiquimod. Astrocytomas that were new, WHO grade 3 or 4, IDH1-mutant and ATRX-lost were present in the donors. The receptor was isolated from a woman in her 40s with glioma. Some clones in this sample may be carry-over from other donors' samples. The genes are TRBV11-2 and TRBJ1-2; D may be TRBD1 (5 bases). Sequenced material: PBMCs, taken from a glioma patient whose treatment included an IDH1 peptide vaccine. The CDR3 nucleotides read TGTGCCAGCAGCATAACCACAGGAGCTGGGGACTATGGCTACACCTTC. Protein product: CASSITTGAGDYGYTF.